The clone carrying this T cell receptor (beta chain) was seen a handful of times. This specimen comes from a study of TIL therapy for anti-PD-1-resistant metastatic lung cancer. In the study overall: Patients then received nivolumab; progressors got lymphodepletion, TIL and IL-2. Patients had a median age of approximately 50 years (range 38-75).

The V and J ends lost 3 bases and 4 bases, in that order; junction bases with no gene match: 3. The length of the CDR3 is 14 residues. CDR1 is SNHLY, CDR2 FYNNEI, per germline. Time point defined: pre-treatment sample, taken before nivolumab and TIL therapy. This was the immunoSEQ v3 assay. The data were produced by immunoSEQ multiplex PCR, yet TCRdb's version contains in-frame clones alone and is incomplete. The table has 25,000 to 40,000 clones, 74% seen once. This TCR was recovered from a woman between 30 and 80 years old with non-small cell lung cancer. The specimen comprised blood, sampled at baseline. J is TRBJ2-1 and V is TRBV2, with 7 bases lining up with TRBD2. The CDR3 protein is CASSETSRYNEQFF. As DNA, the CDR3 is TGTGCCAGCAGTGAGACTAGCAGATACAATGAGCAGTTCTTC. Together with reference TRBV2 and TRBJ2-1, the CDR3 gives the full variable domain: EPEVTQTPSHQVTQMGQEVILRCVPISNHLYFYWYRQILGQKVEFLVSFYNNEISEKSEIFDDQFSVERPDGSNFTLKIRSTKLEDSAMYFCASSETSRYNEQFFGPGTRLTVL.